This entry is about one TCR beta chain. No antigen is known for it. The record has no base qualities; no much larger clone is one base away. Taken from the germline V gene, the CDR1 and CDR2 loops are MDHEN and SYDVKM. Including cysteine and phenylalanine, the CDR3 has 14 amino acids. CDR3 DNA is the only sequence kept; it has 42 bases, read in frame from the first base. Between the V and J ends, shortened by 3 bases and 7 bases respectively, the junction contains 12 bases. Library creation used the immunoSEQ multiplex PCR assay. A mixture of 60 forward primers for TCR Vbeta segments and 13 reverse primers for TCR Jbeta segments was used in the multiplex PCR. Amplification of the CDR3 region of rearranged TCR beta genes was performed with a multiplex PCR assay on genomic DNA. The Illumina HiSeq System was used to sequence the amplified TCR beta libraries as 87-base-pair reads. In the source study's methods: A later analysis tallied 70 million to 100 million unique TCR beta chains across the 700 or so repertoires, and around 12 million of those chains were shared by two or more donors. To remove PCR and sequencing errors, raw reads were error-corrected and collapsed into unique sequences using a nearest-neighbor algorithm that merged closely related sequences. CDR3 sequences were aligned to IMGT reference sequences to assign V, D and J gene segments. For a sequence to be retained, a match of at least six nucleotides was required to both a V gene segment and a J gene segment. A rearrangement counted as productive if the CDR3 had no stop codons and remained in frame with V and J, and every other rearrangement counted as non-productive. CDR3 was defined by IMGT convention, running from the second conserved V-encoded cysteine to the conserved J-encoded phenylalanine. The earlier analysis of 587 of the donors excluded sequences that lacked an unambiguous match to a single V gene segment. An earlier analysis of a few hundred of the donors called V segments functional above 56.7% productive rearrangements and segregating when the between-donor standard deviation exceeded 5%. A statistical classification framework was built for diagnosing cytomegalovirus status from the catalog of TCR beta chain sequences. In a later analysis, TCR nucleotide sequences were compared against IMGT/GENE-DB human TR gene sequences so that V and J genes could be assigned. Using the TCRdist pipeline, a later analysis assigned CDR3 sequences along with most-parsimonious VDJ recombination scenarios. A later analysis defined each TCR beta chain by its CDR3 amino acid sequence plus V-gene family, and excluded reads lacking a unique V-gene family. In a later analysis, fewer than 650 highly shared, low-generation-probability nucleotide sequences were removed to address suspected cross-contamination and a sequencing artifact. A later analysis calculated a clonal expansion index for each public chain from normalized within-repertoire ranks of inferred template counts. In a later analysis, generation probabilities were computed using a VDJ recombination model fitted to out-of-frame rearrangements, and the results were checked against IGoR. In a later analysis, hypergeometric tests were used to score TCR-TCR, TCR-HLA and TCR-CMV co-occurrence, with a repertoire-size bias correction applied to TCR pairs. A later analysis estimated false discovery rates by permuting HLA or CMV assignments 20 times. A later analysis grouped co-occurring TCRs with DBSCAN, adding TCRdist sequence similarity when clustering within HLA-allele-positive subsets. Repertoires with fewer than 30,000 or more than 120,000 public chains, plus five repertoires with anomalous nucleotide sharing, were excluded from co-occurrence clustering. Not all clones reach the TCRdb copy of this immuneACCESS table, which keeps in-frame sequences only. Checked studies attribute under half of the gap to unresolved V genes and leave the rest unexplained. From that table come the V and J calls and clone size; the DNA was used to work out D and trimming. The table for this sample lists under 55,000 clones; around 70% of them were counted only once. The top ten hold about 9.3% of the sample.

The sample belongs to a study of cytomegalovirus exposure and HLA in healthy donors (dated by TCRdb to the late 2010s). At the level of the whole study: An earlier analysis of about 560 of the donors reported 276 Gb of sequence data and 117 million unique TCR beta sequences obtained from 180 million or so T cells. The study profiled the T cell repertoires of under 700 subjects by immunosequencing and related them to cytomegalovirus serostatus. Class I and class II HLA loci were covered by the typing at four-digit resolution. A later genetic analysis took genome-wide SNP genotypes for about 55% of the 666 donors and used that subset as a discovery cohort. A separate validation cohort of about 110 different subjects was used in addition to the approximately 640-subject first cohort. Around 300 gigabases of sequencing data and tens of millions of unique TCR sequences were included in an early release covering about 620 HLA-typed donors. To decide whether each TCR beta V gene segment behaved as functional or pseudogenic, an earlier analysis of some 600 of the donors relied on high-throughput TCR beta sequencing. Of the roughly 410 genotyped donors, more than 75% were placed in the genetic ancestry cluster associated with self-reported Caucasian donors. Because of strong linkage in the cohort, roughly five DR-DQ haplotypes were treated as single units for association and clustering. The study was designed to test whether signatures of past pathogen exposure could be identified by cataloging public T cell receptors. Among under 450 genotyped donors of the cohort, an average of approximately 250,000 unique TCR beta nucleotide sequences were sequenced per donor, approximately 20% of them non-productive. Typing coverage varied by locus: about 629-640 donors for A, B, C, DRB1 and DQB1; about 520 for DQA1; more than 600 for DPA1; 400 to 480 for DPB1. Every repertoire in the discovery cohort had been generated on one and the same sequencing platform. To predict cytomegalovirus infection status, the study brought together high-throughput TCR immunosequencing, statistical association of individual TCRs with disease status, and machine learning. Rather than using new phenotypic data, the later analysis identified candidate immune exposures from TCR beta sequences and from how often those sequences occurred across donors. Donor age, sex, ethnicity and CMV serostatus were compiled together with the repertoire data. In a later analysis, previously published TCR beta repertoires from fewer than 750 donors were re-analyzed and high-resolution HLA genotyping was added so that TCR occurrence patterns could be studied. What the work shows at the level of the full study, not this receptor alone: It was suggested by the authors that the approach could potentially be generalized to other disease states and immunological phenotypes. A later analysis reported that several top co-occurrence clusters appeared linked to parvovirus B19, influenza, CMV and Epstein-Barr virus. In a later analysis, most CMV-associated TCR beta chains were found to appear HLA-restricted, with HLA associations seemingly driven largely by CMV exposure. A later analysis associated approximately 17,000 TCR beta sequences with specific HLA alleles at a false discovery rate of 0.05. HLA typing was unavailable for some donors at each locus, so association tests used only the typed subset. Roughly uniform sequencing depth across donors was assumed in presence/absence analyses, although this assumption may not hold. Correlated functional status among segregating V segments might be attributable to linkage disequilibrium, but an unknown experimental factor could not be ruled out. In a later analysis, HLA-associated TCR beta chains showed more clonal expansion and lower generation probabilities than non-associated chains that were equally common. In an earlier analysis of roughly 560 of the donors, most TCR beta V segments were observed in productive rearrangements about 87% or about 30% of the time, broadly matching IMGT annotations. A further reported finding was that TCR beta sequences accurately predicted the HLA-A and HLA-B alleles for most subjects in the first cohort. A total of 164 TCR beta chains were listed by the study as associated with cytomegalovirus. Some IMGT-functional V segments, including TRBV6-2 and TRBV6-3, could not be told apart with the 87-base-pair reads, so those segments were excluded. According to a later genetic analysis, donors in an Asian-associated ancestry cluster had fewer N-insertions in productive TCRs than the approximately 610-donor mean. In vitro tests confirmed that three of the cytomegalovirus-associated TCR beta chains recognize cytomegalovirus antigens. Most TCR sequences were observed very rarely across donors, whereas some public TCRs were present in many individuals. For the cohort, immune exposure information was limited to CMV serostatus. Assigning TCR associations to individual alleles was difficult when HLA alleles, especially DR and DQ, strongly co-occurred. In a later genetic analysis, a missense DCLRE1C variant was associated with V-gene and J-gene trimming of TCR beta chains, and the association was replicated in an independent cohort. In this cohort, only TCR beta chains were sequenced, and detectable features were limited by the absence of alpha or paired-chain data. In both the original and validation cohorts, the classifier was reported to diagnose cytomegalovirus status with high specificity and sensitivity. The earlier analysis of approximately 560 of the donors excluded roughly 16 rarely observed V segments, including chromosome 9 orphons, because counts were too low. In a later analysis, TCR association rates were found to vary across HLA loci, with the most associated TCRs seen for DRB1 alleles and the fewest for HLA-C alleles. A group of highly shared sequence variants was considered likely to be a technical artifact of the sequencing pipeline.

The cohort consisted of fewer than 700 healthy bone marrow donors. All cohort members were sampled while nominally healthy, although unrecorded immune exposures were likely present. The donor was CMV seronegative and was included in the group of about 400 seronegative cohort members. Each donor provided a peripheral blood sample, and peripheral blood mononuclear cells were used for TCR beta sequencing. Genomic DNA extraction from the blood cell samples was performed with the Qiagen DNeasy Blood Extraction Kit. The sequence came from a woman aged 50 to 60 in good health and CMV-seronegative. The rearranged chain carries TRBV28 and TRBJ1-4, with TRBD1 tentatively as D gene (5 bases match). Material for sequencing was PBMCs. The nucleotides are TGTGCCAGCAGTTTGCAGGGCCAGAGTGAAAAACTGTTTTTT. It codes for CASSLQGQSEKLFF.